These T cell receptor beta chains were read from a single sample in a study of T cell repertoires in aging, cancer and after chemotherapy. TCRdb called the multiplex PCR reads again in MiXCR, with one record for every CDR3 protein. The table lists about 2,400 distinct CDR3 sequences, about 51% of them singletons. The sample comprised blood. The receptor set was obtained from a human donor with a blood cancer. Each CDR3 is given with its conserved first and last residue. A D gene is named only where the DNA matches it firmly. Some rows mark clone size as missing; the rest say once, few, many or name a class of expanded clone.

length: 15; size: .; V: TRBV5-4; D: TRBD1; J: TRBJ2-3; DNA: TGTGCCAGCAGCTTGGGACAGGGGATCGCAGATACGCAGTATTTT; CDR3: CASSLGQGIADTQYF
length: 15; size: .; V: TRBV10-1; D: TRBD1; J: TRBJ2-3; DNA: TGCGCCAGCAGCCAGGGACAGGGGGCGGCAGATACGCAGTATTTT; CDR3: CASSQGQGAADTQYF
length: 13; size: .; V: TRBV19; D: .; J: TRBJ2-1; DNA: TGTGCCAGTAGTATAGGCCAGTACAATGAGCAGTTCTTC; CDR3: CASSIGQYNEQFF
length: 12; size: .; V: TRBV10-3; D: TRBD1; J: TRBJ1-2; DNA: TGTGCCATCAGTGGACAGGGGGACGGCTACACCTTC; CDR3: CAISGQGDGYTF
length: 14; size: few; V: TRBV6-5; D: .; J: TRBJ1-2; DNA: TGTGCCAGCAGTGACGGGGGCGCAGGCTATGGCTACACCTTC; CDR3: CASSDGGAGYGYTF
length: 14; size: few; V: TRBV6-5; D: .; J: TRBJ1-5; DNA: TGTGCCAGCAGCTTAGACAGGACTGGATCGCCCCAGCATTTT; CDR3: CASSLDRTGSPQHF
length: 13; size: .; V: TRBV6-5; D: .; J: TRBJ2-1; DNA: TGTGCCAGCAGTGGTCATCCGCGCAATGAGCAGTTCTTC; CDR3: CASSGHPRNEQFF
length: 14; size: .; V: TRBV12-3/TRBV12-4; D: .; J: TRBJ1-5; DNA: TGTGCCAGCAGCCCGGTAAGGGACAATCAGCCCCAGCATTTT; CDR3: CASSPVRDNQPQHF
length: 16; size: .; V: TRBV6-5; D: .; J: TRBJ2-7; DNA: TGTGCCAGCAGTTACCCCCACGGGGGAGCTACCTACGAGCAGTACTTC; CDR3: CASSYPHGGATYEQYF
length: 15; size: .; V: TRBV6-5; D: .; J: TRBJ1-2; DNA: TGTGCCAGCAGTTACTCCCCGGACAGCCAGTATGGCTACACCTTC; CDR3: CASSYSPDSQYGYTF